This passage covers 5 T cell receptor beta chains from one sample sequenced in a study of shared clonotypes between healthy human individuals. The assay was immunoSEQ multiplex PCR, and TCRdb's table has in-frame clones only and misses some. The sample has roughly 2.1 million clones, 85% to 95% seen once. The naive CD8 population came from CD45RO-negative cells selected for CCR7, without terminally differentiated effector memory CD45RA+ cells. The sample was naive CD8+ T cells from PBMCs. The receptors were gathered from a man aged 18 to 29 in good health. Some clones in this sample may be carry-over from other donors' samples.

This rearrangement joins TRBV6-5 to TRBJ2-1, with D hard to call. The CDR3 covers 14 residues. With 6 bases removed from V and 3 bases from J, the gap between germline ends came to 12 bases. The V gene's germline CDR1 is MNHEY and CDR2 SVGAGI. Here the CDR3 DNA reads TGTGCCAGCAGCCTAAGCCGGAACTACAATGAGCAGTTCTTC. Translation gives CASSLSRNYNEQFF.

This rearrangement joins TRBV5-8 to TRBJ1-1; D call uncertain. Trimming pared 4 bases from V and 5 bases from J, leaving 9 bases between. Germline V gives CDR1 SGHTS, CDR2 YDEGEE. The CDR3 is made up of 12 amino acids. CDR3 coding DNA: TGTGCCAGCAGCCGGTCGGGGACTGAAGCTTTCTTT. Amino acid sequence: CASSRSGTEAFF.

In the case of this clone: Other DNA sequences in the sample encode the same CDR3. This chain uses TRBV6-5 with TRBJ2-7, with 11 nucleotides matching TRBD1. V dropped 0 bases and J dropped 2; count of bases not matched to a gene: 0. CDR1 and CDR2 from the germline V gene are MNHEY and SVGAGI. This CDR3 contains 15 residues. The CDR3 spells CASSYSGQGAYEQYF. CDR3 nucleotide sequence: TGTGCCAGCAGTTACTCGGGACAGGGGGCCTACGAGCAGTACTTC.

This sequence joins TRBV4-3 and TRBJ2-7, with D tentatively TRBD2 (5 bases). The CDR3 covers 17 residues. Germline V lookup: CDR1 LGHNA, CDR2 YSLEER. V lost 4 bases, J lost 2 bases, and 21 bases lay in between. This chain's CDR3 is CASSPERIMRAPYEQYF. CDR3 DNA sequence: TGCGCCAGCAGCCCTGAGCGTATTATGAGGGCTCCCTACGAGCAGTACTTC.

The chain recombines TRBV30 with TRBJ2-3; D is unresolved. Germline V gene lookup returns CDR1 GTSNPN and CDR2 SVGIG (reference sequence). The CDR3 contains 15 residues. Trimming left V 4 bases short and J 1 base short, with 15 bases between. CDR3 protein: CAWTAELDGTDTQYF. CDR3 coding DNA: TGTGCCTGGACTGCAGAGCTAGACGGCACAGATACGCAGTATTTT.